Listed below are T cell receptor beta chains from one sample, sequenced in a study of cytomegalovirus exposure and HLA in healthy donors. The table came from immunoSEQ multiplex PCR; TCRdb's copy has only in-frame clones and leaves some out. The sample has 90,000 to 150,000 clones; approximately 90% are singletons. What was sequenced was PBMCs. Receptors were obtained from a man aged 18 to 29 in good health and CMV-seronegative. CDR3s include the opening cysteine and the closing phenylalanine or tryptophan. D genes are given only for firm matches. Only part of the rows carry a size: once, few, many, or a class if the clone is expanded.

size: -; D: -; J: TRBJ2-2; V: TRBV10-3; CDR3: CAIGRGNTGELFF; DNA: TGTGCCATCGGTAGGGGGAACACCGGGGAGCTGTTTTTT
size: -; D: -; J: TRBJ2-2; V: TRBV9; CDR3: CASSPHYSGRTGELFF; DNA: TGTGCCAGCAGCCCCCACTATTCTGGGAGGACCGGGGAGCTGTTTTTT
size: -; D: -; J: TRBJ2-7; V: TRBV5-1; CDR3: CASSFGGSQYEQYF; DNA: TGCGCCAGCAGCTTTGGGGGCAGCCAGTACGAGCAGTACTTC
size: -; D: -; J: TRBJ2-1; V: TRBV5-4; CDR3: CASSAGTPNEQFF; DNA: TGTGCCAGCAGTGCAGGGACTCCCAATGAGCAGTTCTTC
size: -; D: -; J: TRBJ2-7; V: TRBV28; CDR3: CASRQEYEQYF; DNA: TGTGCCAGCAGACAGGAGTACGAGCAGTACTTC
size: -; D: -; J: TRBJ2-7; V: TRBV14; CDR3: CASSQVFPTYEQYF; DNA: TGTGCCAGCAGCCAAGTTTTCCCCACCTACGAGCAGTACTTC
size: -; D: -; J: TRBJ2-1; V: TRBV5-1; CDR3: CASSLAGINNEQFF; DNA: TGCGCCAGCAGCTTGGCCGGGATCAACAATGAGCAGTTCTTC
size: -; D: -; J: TRBJ2-6; V: TRBV6-4; CDR3: CASSDSAGSGANVLTF; DNA: TGTGCCAGCAGTGACTCGGCAGGGTCTGGGGCCAACGTCCTGACTTTC
size: -; D: TRBD1; J: TRBJ1-2; V: TRBV6-6; CDR3: CASRRAGTENYGYTF; DNA: TGTGCCAGCAGACGCGCGGGGACAGAAAACTATGGCTACACCTTC
size: once; D: TRBD1; J: TRBJ1-5; V: TRBV19; CDR3: CASSAPGGQGKYQPQHF; DNA: TGTGCCAGTAGTGCACCAGGCGGACAGGGAAAGTACCAGCCCCAGCATTTT
size: -; D: TRBD2; J: TRBJ2-7; V: TRBV7-9; CDR3: CASSLGTGRVEQYF; DNA: TGTGCCAGCAGCTTAGGTACCGGGAGGGTCGAGCAGTACTTC
size: -; D: TRBD1; J: TRBJ1-1; V: TRBV6-5; CDR3: CASSYRRTGGTPEAFF; DNA: TGTGCCAGCAGTTACCGAAGGACAGGGGGCACCCCTGAAGCTTTCTTT
size: -; D: TRBD1; J: TRBJ1-1; V: TRBV11-2; CDR3: CASSWGTGPATEAFF; DNA: TGTGCCAGCAGTTGGGGGACAGGGCCCGCCACTGAAGCTTTCTTT
size: -; D: -; J: TRBJ2-7; V: TRBV27; CDR3: CASSLVGGPLTTVLGYEQYF; DNA: TGTGCCAGCAGTTTAGTCGGGGGTCCACTAACTACAGTCTTGGGCTACGAGCAGTACTTC
size: -; D: -; J: TRBJ1-1; V: TRBV6-5; CDR3: CASKSLIRTEAFF; DNA: TGTGCCAGCAAATCACTAATAAGAACTGAAGCTTTCTTT
size: -; D: -; J: TRBJ2-1; V: TRBV2; CDR3: CASRINEQFF; DNA: TGTGCCAGTAGAATCAATGAGCAGTTCTTC
size: -; D: TRBD1; J: TRBJ1-4; V: TRBV7-2; CDR3: CASSLAFTGTGNEKLFF; DNA: TGTGCCAGCAGCTTAGCGTTTACCGGGACAGGGAATGAAAAACTGTTTTTT
size: -; D: -; J: TRBJ1-5; V: TRBV28; CDR3: CASSLWERDNQPQHF; DNA: TGTGCCAGCAGTTTATGGGAGAGGGACAATCAGCCCCAGCATTTT
size: few; D: TRBD2; J: TRBJ2-7; V: TRBV5-6; CDR3: CASSRAGGPYEQYF; DNA: TGTGCCAGCAGCCGAGCGGGAGGGCCGTACGAGCAGTACTTC
size: -; D: -; J: TRBJ2-1; V: TRBV5-1; CDR3: CASSWRTPLDSGTYNEQFF; DNA: TGCGCCAGCAGCTGGCGTACCCCCCTGGACAGTGGGACCTACAATGAGCAGTTCTTC
size: -; D: -; J: TRBJ2-7; V: TRBV28; CDR3: CAISTGPIYEQYF; DNA: TGTGCCATCTCGACAGGTCCTATCTACGAGCAGTACTTC
size: once; D: -; J: TRBJ1-5; V: TRBV6-5; CDR3: CASKTGSNQPQHF; DNA: TGTGCCAGCAAAACGGGGAGCAATCAGCCCCAGCATTTT
size: -; D: -; J: TRBJ1-1; V: TRBV27; CDR3: CASSFQGNTEAFF; DNA: TGTGCCAGCAGTTTTCAGGGGAACACTGAAGCTTTCTTT
size: once; D: TRBD2; J: TRBJ2-2; V: TRBV18; CDR3: CASSPQLLAGRGTGELFF; DNA: TGTGCCAGCTCACCACAACTGCTAGCGGGGCGAGGTACCGGGGAGCTGTTTTTT